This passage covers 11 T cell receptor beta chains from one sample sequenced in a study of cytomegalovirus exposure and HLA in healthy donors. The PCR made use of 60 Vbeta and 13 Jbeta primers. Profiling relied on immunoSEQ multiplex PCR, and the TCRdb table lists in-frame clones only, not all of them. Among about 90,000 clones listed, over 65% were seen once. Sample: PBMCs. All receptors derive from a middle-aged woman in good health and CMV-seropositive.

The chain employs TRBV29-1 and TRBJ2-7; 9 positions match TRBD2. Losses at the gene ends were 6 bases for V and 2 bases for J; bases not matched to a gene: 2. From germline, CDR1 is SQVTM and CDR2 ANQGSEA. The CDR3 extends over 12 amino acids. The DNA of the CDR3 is TGCAGCGTCTTAGCGGGAGCCTACGAGCAGTACTTC. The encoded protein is CSVLAGAYEQYF.

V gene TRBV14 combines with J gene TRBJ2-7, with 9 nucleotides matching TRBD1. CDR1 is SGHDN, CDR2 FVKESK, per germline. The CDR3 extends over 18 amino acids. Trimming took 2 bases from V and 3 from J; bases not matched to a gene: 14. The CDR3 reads CASSQRHAWGTGLYEQYF. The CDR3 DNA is TGTGCCAGCAGCCAACGTCACGCATGGGGGACAGGGCTCTACGAGCAGTACTTC.

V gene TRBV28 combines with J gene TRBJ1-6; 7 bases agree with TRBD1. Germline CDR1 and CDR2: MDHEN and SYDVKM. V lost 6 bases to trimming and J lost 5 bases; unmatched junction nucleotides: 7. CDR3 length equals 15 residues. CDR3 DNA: TGTGCCAGCAGCACACAGGGGCGGGATAATTCACCCCTCCACTTT. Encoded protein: CASSTQGRDNSPLHF.

CDR3 protein: CASSGGGYTEAFF. The CDR3 nucleotides read TGTGCCAGCAGTGGGGGGGGCTACACTGAAGCTTTCTTT. This sequence joins TRBV25-1 and TRBJ1-1, with D possibly matching TRBD1 (6 bases). The V end lost 4 bases, the J end lost 3 bases, and 9 bases lay between the germline ends. The CDR3 totals 13 residues. The germline V gene encodes CDR1 MGHDK and CDR2 SYGVNS.

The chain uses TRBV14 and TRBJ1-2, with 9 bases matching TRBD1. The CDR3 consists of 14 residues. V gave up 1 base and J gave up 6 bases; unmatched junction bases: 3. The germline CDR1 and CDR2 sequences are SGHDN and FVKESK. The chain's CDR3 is CASSQVGTGHGYTF. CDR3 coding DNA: TGTGCCAGCAGCCAAGTGGGGACAGGGCATGGCTACACCTTC.

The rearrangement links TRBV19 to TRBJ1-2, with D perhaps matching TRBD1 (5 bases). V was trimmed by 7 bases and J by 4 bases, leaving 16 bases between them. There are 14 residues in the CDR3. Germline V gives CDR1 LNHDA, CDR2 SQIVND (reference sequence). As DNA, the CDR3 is TGTGCCAGTACTAACCCGCCAAGGGGCTATGGCTACACCTTC. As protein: CASTNPPRGYGYTF.

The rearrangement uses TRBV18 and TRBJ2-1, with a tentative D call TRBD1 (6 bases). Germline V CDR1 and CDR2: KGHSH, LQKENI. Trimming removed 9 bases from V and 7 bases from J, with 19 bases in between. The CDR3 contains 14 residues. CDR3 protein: CASLTGPSENEQFF. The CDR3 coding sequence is TGTGCCAGTCTAACAGGGCCGTCTGAAAATGAGCAGTTCTTC.

CDR3 region: CASSPQAGRGNEQFF. CDR3 DNA sequence: TGTGCCAGCAGTCCCCAAGCGGGAAGGGGCAATGAGCAGTTCTTC. The chain recombines TRBV6-5 with TRBJ2-1; TRBD2 agrees at 7 bases. With 5 bases clipped from V and 6 bases from J, the junction kept 10 bases outside the gene matches. Per germline, CDR1 MNHEY and CDR2 SVGAGI. The CDR3 is 15 residues long.

CDR3 coding DNA: TGTGCCAGCAGAGTGGGCACAGGGTCTGGAAACACCATATATTTT. Amino acids: CASRVGTGSGNTIYF. The rearrangement joins TRBV11-3 to TRBJ1-3, with TRBD1 as a possible D gene (6 bases). The germline V gene encodes CDR1 SGHNT and CDR2 YENEEA. The CDR3 is 15 amino acids. V was cut by 6 bases and J by 1 base, with 13 bases left in between.

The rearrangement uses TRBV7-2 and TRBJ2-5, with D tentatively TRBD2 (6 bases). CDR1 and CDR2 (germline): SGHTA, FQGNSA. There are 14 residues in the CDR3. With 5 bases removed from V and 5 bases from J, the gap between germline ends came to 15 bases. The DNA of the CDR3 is TGTGCCAGCAGCCCGGCCCGGGACTGGGAGACCCAGTACTTC. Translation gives CASSPARDWETQYF.

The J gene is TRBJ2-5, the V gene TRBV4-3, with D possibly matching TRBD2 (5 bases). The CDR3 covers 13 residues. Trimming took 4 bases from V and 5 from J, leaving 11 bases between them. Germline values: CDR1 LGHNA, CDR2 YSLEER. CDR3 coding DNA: TGCGCCAGCAGCCCGGAGCCGGGGGAGACCCAGTACTTC. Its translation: CASSPEPGETQYF.